This T cell receptor (beta chain) was captured by sequencing in a study of blood T cell repertoires in COVID-19. Study-wide context: The study drew acute and convalescent COVID-19 samples from the United States, Italy and Spain. Nucleic acid was either cDNA or gDNA, and it came from T cells, B-cell-depleted T cells, or PBMCs.

TCRdb's table, derived via immunoSEQ multiplex PCR, lists solely in-frame clones and lacks some. Here the sample spans around 100,000 clones, 82% being singletons. Germline CDR1 is MDHEN and CDR2 is SYDVKM. Trimming took off 3 bases at V and 11 bases at J, with 16 bases between the two ends. CDR3 size: 13 residues. The chain employs TRBV28 and TRBJ1-1; tentatively, D is TRBD1 (5 bases). Input material: peripheral blood. The clonotype originates from a man between 65 and 85 years old with acute or convalescent COVID-19. CDR3 in amino acids: CASSFAPRQTAFF. CDR3 nucleotides: TGTGCCAGCAGTTTTGCTCCCCGACAGACGGCTTTCTTT.